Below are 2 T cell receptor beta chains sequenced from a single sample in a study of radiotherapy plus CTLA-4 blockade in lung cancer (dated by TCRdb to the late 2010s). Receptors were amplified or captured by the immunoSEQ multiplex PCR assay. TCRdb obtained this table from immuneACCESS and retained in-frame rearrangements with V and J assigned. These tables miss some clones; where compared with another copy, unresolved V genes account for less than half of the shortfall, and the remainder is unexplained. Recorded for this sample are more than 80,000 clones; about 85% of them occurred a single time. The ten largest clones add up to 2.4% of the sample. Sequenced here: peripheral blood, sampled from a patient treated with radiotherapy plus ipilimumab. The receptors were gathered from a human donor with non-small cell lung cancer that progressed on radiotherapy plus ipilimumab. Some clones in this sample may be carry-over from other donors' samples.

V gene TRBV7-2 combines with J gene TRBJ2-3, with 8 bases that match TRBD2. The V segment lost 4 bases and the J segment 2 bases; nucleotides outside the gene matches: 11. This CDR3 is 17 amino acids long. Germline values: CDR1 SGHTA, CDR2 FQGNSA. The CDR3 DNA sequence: TGTGCCAGCAGCTCCACGGGGAGCGGGGGCCTCACAGATACGCAGTATTTT. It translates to CASSSTGSGGLTDTQYF.

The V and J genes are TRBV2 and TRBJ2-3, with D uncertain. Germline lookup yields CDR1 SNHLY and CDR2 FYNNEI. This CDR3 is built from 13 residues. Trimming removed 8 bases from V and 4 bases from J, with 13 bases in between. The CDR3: CASRYELADTQYF. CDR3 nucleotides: TGTGCCAGCCGGTATGAGTTGGCAGATACGCAGTATTTT.